This TCR beta chain was captured by sequencing in a study of CD8 T cells in Susac syndrome. V lost 7 bases, J lost 1 base, and 10 bases lay in between. The germline V gene encodes CDR1 MNHEY and CDR2 SVGAGI. The CDR3 covers 13 residues. In this sample, this clonotype turned up once. The RNA input was roughly 0.45 to 1 ug, and it was reverse transcribed with random hexamers. TCRdb reprocessed the immunoSEQ multiplex PCR reads via MiXCR and lists one record per CDR3 protein. Among about 110,000 distinct CDR3 sequences listed, 90% to 96% were seen once. Source material: CD4+ T cells from PBMCs. This TCR was recovered from a human donor in good health. The chain combines TRBV6-5 with TRBJ1-1; D is ambiguous. Written as DNA, the CDR3 is TGTGCCAGCAAGACGTTCAAGAACACTGAAGCTTTCTTT. This codes for CASKTFKNTEAFF.